The 18 T cell receptor beta chains presented below share a single source sample, sequenced in a study of blood T cell repertoires in COVID-19. The table came from immunoSEQ multiplex PCR; TCRdb's copy has only in-frame clones and leaves some out. The profile shows approximately 190,000 clones, 80% of them singletons. The sequenced sample consisted of peripheral blood. These receptors were taken from a man between 60 and 75 years old with acute or convalescent COVID-19.

The chain joins TRBV24-1 to TRBJ1-1; 10 bases match TRBD1. Germline V gene sequence: CDR1 KGHDR, CDR2 SFDVKD. V lost 7 bases to trimming and J lost 6 bases; unmatched junction nucleotides: 7. This CDR3 comprises 14 residues. CDR3 coding DNA: TGTGCCACCAGGGGGACAGGGGTCGGTTCTGAAGCTTTCTTT. It translates to CATRGTGVGSEAFF.

The genes are TRBV7-6 and TRBJ2-3, with 13 positions matching TRBD2. J lost 2 bases, V lost 4 bases, and 6 bases had no gene match. The CDR3 totals 17 residues. Germline V gene data show CDR1 as SGHVS and CDR2 as FNYEAQ. CDR3 in amino acids: CASSSGLAGAYTDTQYF. In nucleotides, the CDR3 is TGTGCCAGCAGCTCCGGACTAGCGGGGGCCTACACAGATACGCAGTATTTT.

The chain combines TRBV7-3 with TRBJ2-1, with 8 bases that match TRBD2. CDR3 length equals 15 residues. Germline CDR1 is SGHTA and CDR2 is FQGTGA. Trimming at V came to 8 bases and at J to 5 bases, leaving 11 bases not matched to a gene. The CDR3 DNA follows: TGTGCCAGCGCCGACGGGGGGGCCGACGACAATGAGCAGTTCTTC. Translating gives CASADGGADDNEQFF. The complete variable domain, with remaining parts taken from reference TRBV7-3 and TRBJ2-1, reads GAGVSQTPSNKVTEKGKYVELRCDPISGHTALYWYRQSLGQGPEFLIYFQGTGAADDSGLPNDRFFAVRPEGSVSTLKIQRTERGDSAVYLCASADGGADDNEQFFGPGTRLTVL.

This clone is medium-sized within its sample. Other DNA sequences within the sample encode an identical CDR3. V usage is TRBV5-1 and J usage is TRBJ2-2, with 10 positions matching TRBD2. CDR1 and CDR2 from the germline V gene are SGHRS and YFSETQ. This CDR3 comprises 16 residues. V shed 1 base and J 1 base; nucleotides not matched to a gene: 1. The CDR3 DNA follows: TGCGCCAGCAGCTTGACTAGCGGGAAGAACACCGGGGAGCTGTTTTTT. It yields the protein CASSLTSGKNTGELFF.

The CDR3 region is CASSEGQGAYGYTF. CDR3 coding DNA: TGTGCCAGCAGTGAGGGACAGGGGGCGTATGGCTACACCTTC. The chain has TRBV6-1 and TRBJ1-2; 12 bases align to TRBD1. CDR1 is MNHNS and CDR2 is SASEGT in the germline V gene. Unmatched junction bases numbered 1, after V lost 3 bases and J lost 5 bases. The CDR3 is 14 residues long.

The chain employs TRBV21-1 and TRBJ1-1. TRBV21-1 counts as a pseudogene. The CDR3 extends over 15 amino acids. CDR3 nucleotides: TGTGCCAGCAGCAATGTGTCCTATATGGACACTGAAGCTTTCTTT. Protein product: CASSNVSYMDTEAFF.

In its sample, this clone was seen once. This chain joins TRBV3-1 (or the pseudogene TRBV3-2) and TRBJ1-4; D is ambiguous. Germline V gene lookup returns CDR1 LGHDT and CDR2 YNNKEL (reference sequence). V was trimmed by 0 bases and J by 10 bases, leaving 12 bases between them. This CDR3 contains 14 residues. CDR3 residues: CASSQDIAGLKLFF. The CDR3 nucleotides are TGTGCCAGCAGCCAAGATATAGCGGGGTTAAAACTGTTTTTT.

This clone was recorded a few times. This chain uses TRBV3-1 (or the pseudogene TRBV3-2) with TRBJ2-7; tentative D call: TRBD1 (5 bases). There are 13 residues in the CDR3. Trimming pared 4 bases from V and 2 bases from J, leaving 9 bases between. Per germline, CDR1 LGHDT and CDR2 YNNKEL (reference sequence). The CDR3 nucleotides read TGTGCCAGCAGCCGATTAGGGGCCTACGAGCAGTACTTC. This sequence encodes CASSRLGAYEQYF.

This chain uses TRBV4-2 with TRBJ2-1; a weak D match, TRBD2 (5 bases). Germline CDR1 and CDR2: LGHNA and YNFKEQ. The V end was cut by 4 bases, the J end by 9 bases, with 19 bases between. The length of the CDR3 is 15 residues. In nucleotides, the CDR3 is TGTGCCAGCAGCCTTGGGCCCCCCGGGGATAGTGAGCAGTTCTTC. This encodes CASSLGPPGDSEQFF.

The V and J genes are TRBV6-5 and TRBJ1-2, with TRBD1 matching over 9 bases. The CDR3 is 15 amino acids. V lost 0 bases, J lost 6 bases, and 5 bases stayed unmatched. Germline V lookup: CDR1 MNHEY, CDR2 SVGAGI. The CDR3 nucleotides are TGTGCCAGCAGTTACTCCACAGGGGGCGCGGATGGCTACACCTTC. Protein product: CASSYSTGGADGYTF.

The J gene is TRBJ2-1, the V gene TRBV29-1, with 12 positions matching TRBD2. This CDR3 is built from 13 residues. With V trimmed by 8 bases and J by 7 bases, 6 bases remained unmatched. The germline CDR1 and CDR2 sequences are SQVTM and ANQGSEA. The CDR3 nucleotides are TGCAGCTCGAGACTAGCGGGGGCGAATGAGCAGTTCTTC. Translation gives CSSRLAGANEQFF.

Worth noting for this clone: A read error may produce the germline difference seen at one junction end. The chain combines TRBV9 with TRBJ2-6; maybe TRBD1 (6 bases). The CDR3 sequence is 17 residues long. Germline V lookup: CDR1 SGDLS, CDR2 YYNGEE. The CDR3 loop reads CTSSPRTDRYTANVLTF. The CDR3 coding sequence is TGTACCAGCAGCCCCCGGACAGATCGCTATACGGCCAACGTCCTGACTTTC.

This chain uses TRBV27 with TRBJ1-5; no firm D call. The CDR3 covers 15 residues. Trimming removed 2 bases from V and 2 bases from J, with 10 bases in between. CDR1 is MNHEY, CDR2 SMNVEV, per germline (reference sequence). In DNA form, the CDR3 reads TGTGCCAGCAGTTTAAGCGGAGGAGGCAATCAGCCCCAGCATTTT. It is translated as CASSLSGGGNQPQHF.

The chain is built from TRBV7-2 and TRBJ1-5, with unresolved D. The germline V gene encodes CDR1 SGHTA and CDR2 FQGNSA. V was shortened by 2 bases and J by 6 bases, with 11 bases between the two germline ends. The CDR3 totals 14 residues. This chain's CDR3 is CASSLTRSVQPQHF. In nucleotides, the CDR3 is TGTGCCAGCAGCTTAACCCGGTCCGTTCAGCCCCAGCATTTT.

As concerns this clone: Germline and junction disagree at one end, which may indicate a read error. The genes are TRBV19 and TRBJ2-5; TRBD1 matches at 9 bases. CDR3 length: 16 residues. Germline V gene sequence: CDR1 LNHDA, CDR2 SQIVND (reference sequence). The CDR3 sequence is CASCMFLGTGRETQYF. The DNA of the CDR3 is TGTGCCAGTTGTATGTTTTTGGGGACAGGGAGGGAGACCCAGTACTTC. Combining the CDR3 with reference TRBV19 and TRBJ2-5 gives the whole variable domain DGGITQSPKYLFRKEGQNVTLSCEQNLNHDAMYWYRQDPGQGLRLIYYSQIVNDFQKGDIAEGYSVSREKKESFPLTVTSAQKNPTAFYLCASCMFLGTGRETQYFGPGTRLLVL.

The V and J genes are TRBV9 and TRBJ2-7; 8 bases align to TRBD2. The CDR3 totals 15 residues. The J segment lost 1 base and the V segment lost 3 bases, leaving 6 bases of the junction unmatched. Germline V gives CDR1 SGDLS, CDR2 YYNGEE. The CDR3 nucleotides are TGTGCCAGCAGCGCCTCTAGCGGGTGGTCCTACGAGCAGTACTTC. This translates into CASSASSGWSYEQYF.

V usage is TRBV9 and J usage is TRBJ2-7, with 8 nucleotides matching TRBD1. CDR3 size: 15 residues. Germline CDR1 is SGDLS and CDR2 is YYNGEE. With V trimmed by 2 bases and J by 1 base, 5 bases remained unmatched. The CDR3 DNA follows: TGTGCCAGCAGCGTTGGACAGGGCCCTTCCTACGAGCAGTACTTC. It codes for CASSVGQGPSYEQYF.

This clone was counted between two and nine times. V usage is TRBV19 and J usage is TRBJ1-1; TRBD1 matches 7 bases. The CDR3 has 15 residues. Germline CDR1 and CDR2: LNHDA and SQIVND (reference sequence). The ends lost 5 bases at V and 3 bases at J; junction bases unmatched: 9. This CDR3 reads CASSPRQGWDTEAFF. The CDR3 DNA follows: TGTGCCAGTAGTCCCCGACAGGGTTGGGACACTGAAGCTTTCTTT.